The 26 T cell receptor beta chains below come from one sample, sequenced in a study of human T cells and chemical hapten exposure. Time point meaning: patch test 3, about 24 weeks after DPC sensitization. Treatment indicated: therapeutic diphenylcyclopropenone sensitization with weekly scalp DPC. TCRdb processed the RACE reads anew with MiXCR; each CDR3 protein has one entry. The table lists about 190,000 distinct CDR3 sequences, more than 20% of them singletons. The source material was whole blood, sampled in connection with sensitization to the hapten diphenylcyclopropenone (DPC). The receptors come from a woman between 40 and 55 years old with alopecia areata. Some clones in this sample may be carry-over from other donors' samples.

The rearrangement uses TRBV28 and TRBJ2-7, with 7 bases identical to TRBD2. The V gene end was trimmed by 6 bases and the J gene end by 5 bases; junction bases not matched to a gene: 4. Germline CDR1 MDHEN, CDR2 SYDVKM. The CDR3 contains 12 residues. Here the CDR3 reads CASRAGRHEQYF. DNA of the CDR3: TGTGCCAGCAGAGCGGGACGACACGAGCAGTACTTC.

This chain connects TRBV9 to TRBJ2-7, with D tentatively TRBD2 (6 bases). This CDR3 region has 17 residues. Germline loops: CDR1 SGDLS, CDR2 YYNGEE. The V end lost 3 bases, the J end lost 5 bases, and 24 bases lay between the germline ends. Here the CDR3 reads CASSGAPWGEVGHEQYF. DNA for the CDR3: TGTGCCAGCAGCGGAGCCCCCTGGGGGGAGGTCGGCCACGAGCAGTACTTC. The full variable domain, completed using reference TRBV9 and TRBJ2-7, is DSGVTQTPKHLITATGQRVTLRCSPRSGDLSVYWYQQSLDQGLQFLIQYYNGEERAKGNILERFSAQQFPDLHSELNLSSLELGDSALYFCASSGAPWGEVGHEQYFGPGTRLTVT.

The chain carries TRBV6-2 or TRBV6-3 and TRBJ1-1; 8 nucleotides match TRBD1. The CDR3 runs 16 residues. The ends lost 2 bases at V and 3 bases at J; junction bases unmatched: 8. Per the germline V gene, CDR1 is MNHEY and CDR2 is SVGEGT. The CDR3 coding sequence is TGTGCCAGCAGTTACGGCCGGACAGGGACCTACACTGAAGCTTTCTTT. Protein: CASSYGRTGTYTEAFF.

This clonotype was picked up a small number of times. The chain employs TRBV29-1 and TRBJ2-1; 7 nucleotides match TRBD2. The CDR3 contains 15 residues. The junction had 9 bases not matched to a gene; V was cut back by 7 bases and J by 0 bases. The germline V gene has CDR1 SQVTM and CDR2 ANQGSEA. CDR3 loop: CSGTQGGPSYNEQFF. In DNA form, the CDR3 reads TGCAGCGGAACCCAGGGAGGGCCCTCCTACAATGAGCAGTTCTTC.

This clonotype was seen a few times. The chain carries TRBV2 and TRBJ1-1, with a possible D match to TRBD1 (6 bases). In germline, CDR1 is SNHLY, CDR2 FYNNEI. The CDR3 sequence is 12 residues long. The V end was cut by 6 bases, the J end by 8 bases, with 13 bases between. Here the CDR3 reads CASSAWGTEAFF. CDR3 nucleotides: TGTGCCAGCAGCGCGTGGGGGACAGAAGCTTTCTTT.

The chain combines TRBV7-2 with TRBJ2-1; a possible D gene is TRBD2 (6 bases). Germline V gene data show CDR1 as SGHTA and CDR2 as FQGNSA. CDR3 length equals 15 residues. Trimming took 6 bases from V and 0 from J, leaving 12 bases between them. CDR3: CASSRRGVSYNEQFF. The CDR3, as DNA: TGTGCCAGCAGTCGTCGCGGGGTCTCCTACAATGAGCAGTTCTTC.

The chain uses TRBV28 and TRBJ1-2; unclear D gene. The germline gives CDR1 MDHEN, CDR2 SYDVKM. V gave up 3 bases and J gave up 10 bases, with 15 bases separating them. The CDR3 loop spans 13 amino acids. The CDR3 nucleotides are TGTGCCAGCAGTTTCGACCCTAAGACCTCCTACACCTTC. As protein: CASSFDPKTSYTF.

This clonotype was counted a few times. The V call is TRBV3-1, the J call TRBJ2-1; D remains ambiguous. CDR1 is LGHDT, CDR2 YNNKEL, per germline (reference sequence). V lost 0 bases, J lost 10 bases, and 7 bases lay in between. This CDR3 contains 12 residues. CDR3 in amino acids: CASSQDSPEQFF. The CDR3 region has the DNA TGTGCCAGCAGCCAAGATAGTCCCGAGCAGTTCTTC.

Many counts were recorded for this clonotype. The chain joins TRBV7-2 to TRBJ1-2; D may be TRBD1 (5 bases). Germline CDR1 SGHTA, CDR2 FQGNSA. The germline V and J ends were trimmed by 7 bases and 2 bases, with 14 bases remaining between them. The CDR3 has 14 amino acids. CDR3 sequence (DNA): TGTGCCAGCAAAATACCCTACAGGAACTATGGCTACACCTTC. It encodes CASKIPYRNYGYTF. Supplemented by reference TRBV7-2 and TRBJ1-2, the full variable domain reads GAGVSQSPSNKVTEKGKDVELRCDPISGHTALYWYRQSLGQGLEFLIYFQGNSAPDKSGLPSDRFSAERTGGSVSTLTIQRTQQEDSAVYLCASKIPYRNYGYTFGSGTRLTVV.

The CDR3 sequence is CATSDFPSGRAYNEQFF. DNA for the CDR3: TGTGCCACCAGTGATTTCCCCAGCGGGAGGGCCTACAATGAGCAGTTCTTC. V usage is TRBV24-1 and J usage is TRBJ2-1, with 10 bases fitting TRBD2. Trimming took 1 base from V and 2 from J; bases not matched to a gene: 4. Germline V gene sequence: CDR1 KGHDR, CDR2 SFDVKD. This CDR3 is 17 amino acids long.

The chain recombines TRBV5-1 with TRBJ1-3; 7 nucleotides align to TRBD1. Losses at the gene ends were 1 base for V and 0 bases for J; bases not matched to a gene: 7. Germline-derived CDR1 and CDR2 are SGHRS and YFSETQ. The CDR3 has 17 amino acids. The CDR3 is CASSLTGQPRSGNTIYF. The CDR3 DNA reads TGCGCCAGCAGCTTGACGGGACAGCCTCGCTCTGGAAACACCATATATTTT.

The chain joins TRBV25-1 to TRBJ1-2; no clear D. The germline V gene has CDR1 MGHDK and CDR2 SYGVNS. This CDR3 contains 11 residues. V lost 6 bases to trimming and J lost 4 bases, with 6 bases between them. CDR3 sequence reads: CASSEIYGYTF. The CDR3 DNA is TGTGCCAGCAGCGAAATCTATGGCTACACCTTC.

V and J are TRBV7-8 and TRBJ2-4; D is unresolved. The CDR3 covers 15 residues. Germline V lookup: CDR1 SGHVS, CDR2 FQNEAQ. Trimming took off 5 bases at V and 0 bases at J, with 11 bases between the two ends. DNA of the CDR3: TGTGCCAGCAGCCCTCTGTCACTAGCCAAAAACATTCAGTACTTC. This sequence encodes CASSPLSLAKNIQYF. The whole variable domain, remainder taken from reference TRBV7-8 and TRBJ2-4, is GAGVSQSPRYKVAKRGQDVALRCDPISGHVSLFWYQQALGQGPEFLTYFQNEAQLDKSGLPSDRFFAERPEGSVSTLKIQRTQQEDSAVYLCASSPLSLAKNIQYFGAGTRLSVL.

This clonotype showed up just once. The V gene is TRBV20-1, the J gene TRBJ2-1, with D perhaps matching TRBD1 (6 bases). There are 12 residues in the CDR3. The germline CDR1 and CDR2 sequences are DFQATT and SNEGSKA (reference sequence). Trimming stripped 3 bases from V and 6 bases from J, with 9 bases between. The CDR3 DNA reads TGCAGTGCTAGCAGGACAGCCAATGAGCAGTTCTTC. This sequence encodes CSASRTANEQFF.

This clonotype turned up a few times. The gene calls are TRBV7-9 and TRBJ2-5; tentatively, D is TRBD2 (5 bases). V was cut by 1 base and J by 3 bases, with 6 bases left in between. This CDR3 has 13 amino acids. Germline CDR1 is SEHNR and CDR2 is FQNEAQ (reference sequence). The CDR3 nucleotides read TGTGCCAGCAGCTTAGTGAGGGAAGAGACCCAGTACTTC. Translated, it gives CASSLVREETQYF.

A few counts support this clonotype. The V and J genes are TRBV6-6 and TRBJ1-2; TRBD1 matches at 8 bases. V dropped 5 bases and J dropped 6; count of bases not matched to a gene: 2. This CDR3 comprises 12 residues. Germline V gene sequence: CDR1 MNHNY, CDR2 SVGAGI (reference sequence). In DNA, the CDR3 is TGTGCCAGCAGTCGGACAGGGAATGGCTACACCTTC. Protein sequence: CASSRTGNGYTF.

The rearrangement joins TRBV4-1 to TRBJ1-2, with D uncertain. Deletions cut 4 bases from V and 2 bases from J, with 26 bases between. Germline CDR1 reads MGHRA; CDR2 reads YSYEKL. The CDR3 runs 19 residues. The CDR3 nucleotides are TGCGCCAGCAGCCCTCGCCCTCCGGAGTCCCTACGAATAAACTATGGCTACACCTTC. Residues: CASSPRPPESLRINYGYTF.

The rearrangement links TRBV20-1 to TRBJ2-3; D ambiguous. V lost 7 bases and J 4 bases, leaving 27 bases between the germline ends. The CDR3 sequence is 17 residues long. In germline, CDR1 is DFQATT, CDR2 SNEGSKA (reference sequence). In DNA form, the CDR3 reads TGCAGTGTCGATAGAGGTGGTAGCAGCCAGCCACCAGATACGCAGTATTTT. This translates into CSVDRGGSSQPPDTQYF.

This clonotype was observed a handful of times. J is TRBJ2-7 and V is TRBV3-1; possibly TRBD1 for D (6 bases). Deletions cut 1 base from V and 6 bases from J, with 10 bases between. Germline V CDR1 and CDR2: LGHDT, YNNKEL (reference sequence). The CDR3 spans 13 residues. The DNA of the CDR3 is TGTGCCAGCAGCCAAGTGGCCAGGGGCGAGCAGTACTTC. Amino acids: CASSQVARGEQYF.

This chain's CDR3 is CSATSGLAGSRDTQYF. The CDR3 bases are TGCAGTGCTACCTCCGGACTAGCGGGAAGTAGAGATACGCAGTATTTT. V gene TRBV20-1 combines with J gene TRBJ2-3; 12 nucleotides agree with TRBD2. Germline V lookup: CDR1 DFQATT, CDR2 SNEGSKA (reference sequence). With V trimmed by 4 bases and J by 5 bases, 10 bases remained unmatched. This CDR3 has 16 amino acids.

The genes are TRBV6-2 or TRBV6-3 and TRBJ2-4; D call uncertain. The CDR3 extends over 16 amino acids. The V gene's germline CDR1 is MNHEY and CDR2 SVGEGT. V shed 7 bases and J shed 1 base, with 17 bases lying between them. CDR3 sequence reads: CASNPDPAAAKNIQYF. CDR3 nucleotide sequence: TGTGCCAGCAATCCCGACCCCGCAGCCGCCAAAAACATTCAGTACTTC.

The chain is built from TRBV11-3 and TRBJ1-5, with 11 nucleotides matching TRBD1. Germline CDR1 reads SGHNT; CDR2 reads YENEEA. V was clipped by 1 base and J by 1 base; unmatched bases: 15. The CDR3 totals 21 residues. CDR3 loop: CASSLGATGTGGEGSNQPQHF. CDR3 coding DNA: TGTGCCAGCAGCTTAGGGGCCACCGGGACAGGGGGAGAGGGGAGCAATCAGCCCCAGCATTTT.

The chain joins TRBV6-5 to TRBJ1-2, with D perhaps TRBD1 (5 bases). The CDR3 sequence is 14 residues long. The germline V gene encodes CDR1 MNHEY and CDR2 SVGAGI. V lost 4 bases to trimming and J lost 4 bases, with 13 bases between them. The CDR3 sequence is CASSSPGEGYGYTF. For the CDR3, the DNA is TGTGCCAGCAGTTCCCCGGGGGAAGGCTATGGCTACACCTTC.

This clonotype was observed a handful of times. The chain carries TRBV6-2 or TRBV6-3 and TRBJ2-1, with a possible D match to TRBD2 (6 bases). Trimming shortened V by 5 bases and J by 3 bases, and 11 bases separated the two germline ends. CDR3 length: 14 residues. In germline, CDR1 is MNHEY, CDR2 SVGEGT. CDR3 sequence: CASSGGIGYNEQFF. Written as DNA, the CDR3 is TGTGCCAGCAGTGGCGGGATCGGCTACAATGAGCAGTTCTTC.

The J gene is TRBJ2-3, the V gene TRBV7-3; 9 bases align to TRBD2. V dropped 2 bases and J dropped 4; count of bases not matched to a gene: 4. The CDR3 runs to 15 residues. CDR1 is SGHTA, CDR2 FQGTGA, per germline. CDR3 region: CASSLWAGGPDTQYF. The CDR3 nucleotides read TGTGCCAGCAGCTTATGGGCGGGAGGGCCAGATACGCAGTATTTT.

This clonotype was picked up a small number of times. This sequence joins TRBV28 and TRBJ2-5; D might be TRBD2 (6 bases). Germline V gives CDR1 MDHEN, CDR2 SYDVKM. V gave up 6 bases and J gave up 5 bases, with 19 bases separating them. This CDR3 comprises 15 residues. The CDR3 nucleotides read TGTGCCAGCAGCTCCCTTTACGCGGGAAGGGAGACCCAGTACTTC. Protein: CASSSLYAGRETQYF.